This TCR beta chain was sequenced for a study of shared clonotypes between healthy human individuals. This clone was recorded once. Sequencing was at deep level. Sequencing of unsorted PBMC DNA was carried out using ten immunoSEQ deep assay plates. Assay used: immunoSEQ multiplex PCR; TCRdb lists only in-frame clones, some missing. The sample lists about half a million clones, 65% to 85% occurring once. Donors comprised only Caucasian adults living in Nashville, Tennessee. Researchers drew on about 90 million PBMCs for genomic DNA from unsorted samples. The CDR3 has 14 residues. Trimming took 4 bases from V and 8 from J; bases not matched to a gene: 8. Germline lookup yields CDR1 MDHEN and CDR2 SYDVKM.

V and J are TRBV28 and TRBJ1-1, with 9 bases lining up with TRBD1. The sequenced sample consisted of PBMCs. The receptor's source is a woman aged 40-49 years in good health. Some clones in this sample may be carry-over from other donors' samples. The CDR3 is CASSSPGTGFEAFF. CDR3 nucleotide sequence: TGTGCCAGCAGTTCCCCAGGGACAGGGTTCGAAGCTTTCTTT. Complete variable domain (other parts from reference TRBV28 and TRBJ1-1): DVKVTQSSRYLVKRTGEKVFLECVQDMDHENMFWYRQDPGLGLRLIYFSYDVKMKEKGDIPEGYSVSREKKERFSLILESASTNQTSMYLCASSSPGTGFEAFFGQGTRLTVV.